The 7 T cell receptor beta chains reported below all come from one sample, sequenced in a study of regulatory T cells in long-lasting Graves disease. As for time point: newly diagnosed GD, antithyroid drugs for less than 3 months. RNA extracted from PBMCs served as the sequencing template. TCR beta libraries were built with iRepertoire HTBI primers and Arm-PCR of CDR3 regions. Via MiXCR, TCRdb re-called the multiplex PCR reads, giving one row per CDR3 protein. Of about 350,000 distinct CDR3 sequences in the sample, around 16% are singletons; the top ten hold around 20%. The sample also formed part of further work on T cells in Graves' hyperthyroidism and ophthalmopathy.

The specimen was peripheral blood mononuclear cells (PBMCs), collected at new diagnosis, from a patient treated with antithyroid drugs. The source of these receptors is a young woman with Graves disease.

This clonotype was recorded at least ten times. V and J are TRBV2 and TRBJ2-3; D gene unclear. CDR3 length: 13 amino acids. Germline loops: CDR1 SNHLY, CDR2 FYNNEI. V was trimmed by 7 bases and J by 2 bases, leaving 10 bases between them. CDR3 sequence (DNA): TGTGCCAGCACTGGCGACTTCACAGATACGCAGTATTTT. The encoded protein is CASTGDFTDTQYF.

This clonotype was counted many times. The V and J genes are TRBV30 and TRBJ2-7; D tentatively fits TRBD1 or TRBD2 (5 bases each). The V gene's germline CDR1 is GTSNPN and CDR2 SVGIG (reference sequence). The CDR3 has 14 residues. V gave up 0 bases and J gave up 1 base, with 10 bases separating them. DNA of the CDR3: TGTGCCTGGAGTGTATCAGGGACGTCCTACGAGCAGTACTTC. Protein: CAWSVSGTSYEQYF.

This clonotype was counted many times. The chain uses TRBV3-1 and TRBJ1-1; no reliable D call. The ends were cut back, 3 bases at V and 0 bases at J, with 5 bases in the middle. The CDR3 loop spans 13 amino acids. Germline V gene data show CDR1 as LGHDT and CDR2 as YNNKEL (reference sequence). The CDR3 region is CASSQRMNTEAFF. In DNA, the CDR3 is TGTGCCAGCAGCCAGAGGATGAACACTGAAGCTTTCTTT.

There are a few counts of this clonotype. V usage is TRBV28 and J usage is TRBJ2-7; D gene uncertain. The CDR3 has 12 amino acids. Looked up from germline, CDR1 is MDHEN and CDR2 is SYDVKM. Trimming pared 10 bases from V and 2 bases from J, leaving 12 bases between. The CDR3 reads CATVGNTYEQYF. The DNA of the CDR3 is TGTGCCACAGTGGGGAATACCTACGAGCAGTACTTC.

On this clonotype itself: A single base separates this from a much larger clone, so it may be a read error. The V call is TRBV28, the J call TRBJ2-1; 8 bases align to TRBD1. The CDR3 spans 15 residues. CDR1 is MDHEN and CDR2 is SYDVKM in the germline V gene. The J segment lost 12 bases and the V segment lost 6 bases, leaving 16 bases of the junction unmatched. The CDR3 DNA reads TGTGCCAGCAGCGGATCCGGGACAGGTGAAGATGGGCAGTTCTTC. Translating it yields CASSGSGTGEDGQFF. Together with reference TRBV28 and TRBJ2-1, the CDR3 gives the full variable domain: DVKVTQSSRYLVKRTGEKVFLECVQDMDHENMFWYRQDPGLGLRLIYFSYDVKMKEKGDIPEGYSVSREKKERFSLILESASTNQTSMYLCASSGSGTGEDGQFFGPGTRLTVL.

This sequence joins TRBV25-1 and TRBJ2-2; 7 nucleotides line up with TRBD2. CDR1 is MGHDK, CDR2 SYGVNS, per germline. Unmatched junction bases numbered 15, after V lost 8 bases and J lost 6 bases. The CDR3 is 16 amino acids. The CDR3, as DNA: TGTGCCAGCGACGGGGGAGGGGAAATTGGCTCCGGGGAGCTGTTTTTT. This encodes CASDGGGEIGSGELFF.

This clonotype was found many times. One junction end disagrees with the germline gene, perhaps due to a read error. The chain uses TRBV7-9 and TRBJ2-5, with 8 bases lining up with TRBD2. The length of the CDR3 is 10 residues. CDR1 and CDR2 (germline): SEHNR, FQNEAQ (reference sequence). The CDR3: CASPAGGPFF. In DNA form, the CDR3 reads TGTGCCAGCCCGGCGGGGGGCCCATTCTTC.